The clone carrying this T cell receptor (beta chain) was seen only once. Its antigen is currently unknown. The data are from a study of radiotherapy plus CTLA-4 blockade in lung cancer. Background on the study: Among enrolled patients, roughly 18% responded and roughly 30% achieved disease control.

CDR1 and CDR2 (germline): MNHNS, SASEGT. Trimming removed 6 bases at V and 5 bases at J, with 16 bases between. The CDR3 runs to 14 residues. Focal radiation and CTLA-4 blockade (ipilimumab) were tested in chemo-refractory metastatic non-small-cell lung cancer patients. Points from the study as a whole: TCR clones originating in tumors grew in number in blood after radiotherapy plus ipilimumab. Per reports, early blood T cell clone dynamics, plus interferon-beta, forecast response most strongly.

Sequenced by immunoSEQ multiplex PCR; TCRdb stores in-frame clones only, minus some. The sample holds tens of thousands of clones, 78% seen once. This chain connects TRBV6-1 to TRBJ2-5, with D possibly being TRBD2 (5 bases). This TCR derives from a human donor with non-small cell lung cancer who had a partial response to radiotherapy plus ipilimumab. Some clones in this sample may be carry-over from other donors' samples. Sequencing was performed on peripheral blood, taken from a patient treated with radiotherapy plus ipilimumab. The CDR3: CASRRESNSETQYF. The CDR3, as DNA: TGTGCCAGCAGGAGGGAGTCGAATTCGGAGACCCAGTACTTC.